The 14 T cell receptor beta chains below all came from one sample that was sequenced in a study of T cells in Graves' hyperthyroidism and ophthalmopathy. The CDR3 regions of TCR beta were amplified from RNA transcripts. An initial round of RT-PCR targeting the TCR CDR3 relied on the HTBI primer set. TCRdb processed the multiplex PCR reads anew with MiXCR; each CDR3 protein has one entry. The repertoire holds approximately 380,000 distinct CDR3 sequences, with less than 20% as singletons. The material sequenced was blood. Receptors were obtained from a man younger than 35 with Graves' ophthalmopathy.

This clonotype was counted ten times or more. This chain links TRBV11-2 with TRBJ2-5, with TRBD2 identical over 10 bases. CDR1 is SGHAT and CDR2 is FQNNGV in the germline V gene. The length of the CDR3 is 17 residues. With 3 bases clipped from V and 4 bases from J, the junction kept 11 bases outside the gene matches. CDR3 nucleotides: TGTGCCAGCAGCTTGGCCTTAGCGGGGGGATCGGCAGAGACCCAGTACTTC. As protein: CASSLALAGGSAETQYF.

In its sample, this clonotype was seen many times. This chain uses TRBV2 with TRBJ1-2, with 9 bases aligning to TRBD1. In germline, CDR1 is SNHLY, CDR2 FYNNEI. V dropped 6 bases and J dropped 7; count of bases not matched to a gene: 9. There are 14 residues in the CDR3. In DNA form, the CDR3 reads TGTGCCAGCAGGGGGACAGGGTGGATCCGTGGCTACACCTTC. Translating gives CASRGTGWIRGYTF.

The rearrangement uses TRBV6-1 and TRBJ2-5; tentative D call: TRBD2 (6 bases). The V gene's germline CDR1 is MNHNS and CDR2 SASEGT. The CDR3 loop spans 13 amino acids. V lost 6 bases and J 5 bases, leaving 13 bases between the germline ends. The CDR3, as DNA: TGTGCCAGCAGCCCCTCGAGCGGGGAGACCCAGTACTTC. This codes for CASSPSSGETQYF.

The CDR3 here is CASSYSLEANQPQHF. DNA of the CDR3: TGTGCCAGCAGTTACTCGCTAGAAGCCAATCAGCCCCAGCATTTT. The V call is TRBV6-6, the J call TRBJ1-5; D is undetermined. Trimming took off 0 bases at V and 3 bases at J, with 9 bases between the two ends. The CDR3 spans 15 residues. From germline, CDR1 is MNHNY and CDR2 SVGAGI (reference sequence).

This clonotype was recorded at least ten times. V is TRBV20-1 and J is TRBJ2-3; 9 nucleotides align to TRBD2. Trimming took 8 bases from V and 3 from J; bases not matched to a gene: 12. The V gene's germline CDR1 is DFQATT and CDR2 SNEGSKA (reference sequence). The CDR3 extends over 15 amino acids. CDR3: CSTPGERGETDTQYF. CDR3 in DNA: TGCAGTACCCCCGGGGAGCGGGGGGAAACAGATACGCAGTATTTT.

This clonotype was detected many times. The V call is TRBV5-8, the J call TRBJ1-2, with a weak D call TRBD1 (5 bases). Trimming removed 2 bases from V and 3 bases from J, with 17 bases in between. Germline CDR1 and CDR2: SGHTS and YDEGEE. This CDR3 is built from 16 residues. This CDR3 is CASSLRGLLRYYGYTF. The CDR3 nucleotides are TGTGCCAGCAGCTTAAGGGGCCTCCTGCGTTACTATGGCTACACCTTC.

This clonotype was detected many times. The chain combines TRBV24-1 with TRBJ2-1, with TRBD2 identical over 12 bases. The CDR3 has 15 residues. From germline, CDR1 is KGHDR and CDR2 SFDVKD. Trimming at V came to 4 bases and at J to 5 bases, leaving 2 bases not matched to a gene. CDR3 DNA: TGTGCCACCAGTGAACTAGCGGGGGGTCACAATGAGCAGTTCTTC. Translation gives CATSELAGGHNEQFF.

This clonotype turned up a few times. V and J are TRBV20-1 and TRBJ1-2; TRBD1 matches at 8 bases. V dropped 3 bases and J dropped 6; count of bases not matched to a gene: 12. CDR1 is DFQATT and CDR2 is SNEGSKA in the germline V gene (reference sequence). The CDR3 extends over 15 amino acids. CDR3: CSASNPRGRFDGYTF. CDR3 nucleotides: TGCAGTGCTAGCAACCCCAGGGGGCGTTTTGATGGCTACACCTTC.

This chain connects TRBV12-3 or TRBV12-4 to TRBJ2-5; no clear D gene. The CDR3 spans 14 residues. Trimming shortened V by 1 base and J by 1 base, and 7 bases separated the two germline ends. The CDR3 DNA reads TGTGCCAGCAGTTTAGGGGTCTTCCAAGAGACCCAGTACTTC. Translating it yields CASSLGVFQETQYF.

This clonotype occurred many times. The chain uses TRBV20-1 and TRBJ2-5; 8 nucleotides line up with TRBD2. CDR1 is DFQATT and CDR2 is SNEGSKA in the germline V gene (reference sequence). The trim removed 5 bases at V and 3 bases at J, leaving 2 bases unmatched. This CDR3 is built from 12 residues. In DNA, the CDR3 is TGCAGTGCTTACGGGGGGGAAGAGACCCAGTACTTC. This sequence encodes CSAYGGEETQYF.

This clonotype was seen a handful of times. The V and J genes are TRBV20-1 and TRBJ2-4, with TRBD2 matching 8 bases. Per the germline V gene, CDR1 is DFQATT and CDR2 is SNEGSKA (reference sequence). The CDR3 loop spans 14 amino acids. V was pared by 1 base and J by 6 bases, with 5 bases of the junction left unmatched. CDR3 in DNA: TGCAGTGCTAGAGGGCCGGGACTAGGAAACATTCAGTACTTC. It encodes CSARGPGLGNIQYF.

This clonotype has a count of ten or more. This chain joins TRBV3-1 and TRBJ1-3; 7 positions agree with TRBD1. Per the germline V gene, CDR1 is LGHDT and CDR2 is YNNKEL (reference sequence). The CDR3 sequence is 16 residues long. The V gene end was trimmed by 0 bases and the J gene end by 6 bases; junction bases not matched to a gene: 8. The CDR3 bases are TGTGCCAGCAGCCAAGACAGGGGGGTCCAGTCAAACACCATATATTTT. Translating it yields CASSQDRGVQSNTIYF.

The chain carries TRBV15 and TRBJ1-5; 8 bases match TRBD1. This CDR3 is 15 amino acids long. Per the germline V gene, CDR1 is LNHNV and CDR2 is YYDKDF (reference sequence). The ends lost 4 bases at V and 3 bases at J; junction bases unmatched: 5. This chain's CDR3 is CATSNRTGSNQPQHF. The CDR3 DNA is TGTGCCACCAGCAACCGGACAGGGTCCAATCAGCCCCAGCATTTT. Supplemented by reference TRBV15 and TRBJ1-5, the full variable domain reads DAMVIQNPRYQVTQFGKPVTLSCSQTLNHNVMYWYQQKSSQAPKLLFHYYDKDFNNEADTPDNFQSRRPNTSFCFLDIRSPGLGDTAMYLCATSNRTGSNQPQHFGDGTRLSIL.

This sequence joins TRBV4-1 and TRBJ2-3; tentative D call: TRBD2 (6 bases). The CDR3 runs 16 residues. Germline assignment: CDR1 MGHRA and CDR2 YSYEKL. Trimming took 4 bases from V and 0 from J, leaving 14 bases between them. CDR3 coding DNA: TGCGCCAGCAGCCTCCGGGACTTCTCTAGCACAGATACGCAGTATTTT. It encodes CASSLRDFSSTDTQYF.